This TCR beta chain was sequenced in a study of cytomegalovirus exposure and HLA in healthy donors (dated by TCRdb to 2017 to 2019). Broadly, across the study: An earlier analysis of about 530 of the donors reported about 300 Gb of sequence data and 95 million to 130 million unique TCR beta sequences obtained from some 170 million T cells. Roughly 300 gigabases of sequencing data and 75 million to 85 million unique TCR sequences made up an early release that covered 500 to 650 HLA-typed donors. Of the 300 to 500 genotyped donors, roughly 76% were placed in the genetic ancestry cluster associated with self-reported Caucasian donors. The study aimed to test whether signatures of past pathogen exposure could be identified by cataloging public T cell receptors. The study profiled the T cell repertoires of about 640 subjects by immunosequencing and related them to cytomegalovirus serostatus. In addition to the first cohort of about 650 subjects, a separate validation cohort of 120 different subjects was used. To predict cytomegalovirus infection status, the study combined high-throughput TCR immunosequencing, statistical association of individual TCRs with disease status, and machine learning. A later analysis re-examined previously published TCR beta repertoires from roughly 720 donors and added high-resolution HLA genotyping to investigate patterns of TCR occurrence. The later analysis used no new phenotypic data to find candidate immune exposures, relying instead on TCR beta sequences and their occurrence across donors. To decide whether each TCR beta V gene segment behaved as functional or pseudogenic, an earlier analysis of nearly 600 of the donors relied on high-throughput TCR beta sequencing. Donor age, sex, ethnicity and CMV serostatus were collected together with the repertoire data. Genome-wide SNP genotypes for about three fifths of the 666 donors were used in a later genetic analysis, which treated that subset as a discovery cohort. All discovery cohort repertoires had been generated on a single sequencing platform. Class I and class II HLA loci were covered by the typing at four-digit resolution. The number of donors typed differed by locus, with roughly 620-640 for A, B, C, DRB1 and DQB1, roughly 520 for DQA1, about 610 for DPA1, and about 450 for DPB1. A handful of DR-DQ haplotypes were handled as single units for association and clustering because linkage in the cohort was strong. Among some 400 genotyped donors of the cohort, an average of roughly 230,000 unique TCR beta nucleotide sequences was sequenced per donor, of which 15% to 20% were non-productive. General study outcomes and caveats: Because counts were too low, some 16 rarely observed V segments, including chromosome 9 orphons, were excluded from the earlier analysis of 587 of the donors. This cohort had only TCR beta chains sequenced, and the lack of alpha or paired-chain data limited which features could be detected. A later analysis found that TCR association rates varied across HLA loci, with DRB1 alleles showing the most associated TCRs and HLA-C alleles the fewest. In a later analysis, around 15,000 TCR beta sequences were associated with specific HLA alleles at a false discovery rate of 0.05. A further reported finding was that TCR beta sequences accurately predicted the HLA-A and HLA-B alleles for most subjects in the first cohort. A total of 150 or so TCR beta chains were listed by the study as associated with cytomegalovirus. In vitro tests confirmed that a few of the cytomegalovirus-associated TCR beta chains recognize cytomegalovirus antigens. In a later genetic analysis, a missense DCLRE1C variant was associated with V-gene and J-gene trimming of TCR beta chains, and the association was replicated in an independent cohort. Several of the top co-occurrence clusters appeared to be linked to parvovirus B19, influenza, CMV and Epstein-Barr virus, according to a later analysis. Cytomegalovirus status was reported to be diagnosed by the classifier with high specificity and sensitivity in both the original and validation cohorts. In a later analysis, HLA-associated TCR beta chains were found to be more clonally expanded and to have lower generation probabilities than equally common non-associated chains. According to the authors, the approach could potentially be generalized to other disease states and immunological phenotypes. Because HLA typing was unavailable for some donors at each locus, only the typed subset was used in association tests. According to a later analysis, most CMV-associated TCR beta chains appeared to be HLA-restricted, and the HLA associations seemed to be driven largely by CMV exposure. When HLA alleles, especially DR and DQ, strongly co-occurred, attributing TCR associations to individual alleles was difficult. CMV serostatus was the only immune exposure information available for the cohort. Some IMGT-functional V segments, including TRBV6-2 and TRBV6-3, could not be distinguished by the 87-base-pair reads and were therefore excluded. A group of highly shared sequence variants was considered likely to be a technical artifact of the sequencing pipeline. While some public TCRs were present in many individuals, most TCR sequences turned up only very rarely across donors. Linkage disequilibrium might explain the correlated functional status among segregating V segments, but an unknown experimental factor could not be excluded. In an earlier analysis of around 600 of the donors, most TCR beta V segments appeared in productive rearrangements about 90% or about 30% of the time, broadly matching IMGT annotations. Presence/absence analyses assumed roughly uniform sequencing depth across donors, an assumption that may not hold. A later genetic analysis reported fewer N-insertions in productive TCRs among donors in an Asian-associated ancestry cluster than the roughly 640-donor mean.

The library was produced with the immunoSEQ multiplex PCR assay. For the multiplex PCR, a mixture combining 60 forward primers for TCR Vbeta segments and 13 reverse primers for TCR Jbeta segments was used. A multiplex PCR assay on genomic DNA amplified the CDR3 region of rearranged TCR beta genes. The amplified TCR beta libraries were sequenced on the Illumina HiSeq System as 87-base-pair reads. As for how the authors treated the data: A later analysis counted approximately 76 million unique TCR beta chains across the 600 to 850 repertoires, and some 11 million of these chains were shared by at least two donors. Raw reads were error-corrected and collapsed into unique sequences by a nearest-neighbor algorithm in which closely related sequences were merged to remove PCR and sequencing errors. V, D and J gene segments were assigned by aligning CDR3 sequences to IMGT reference sequences. For a sequence to be retained, at least a six-nucleotide match to both a V gene segment and a J gene segment was required. Rearrangements were classified as productive when the CDR3 lacked stop codons and remained in frame with V and J, and all other rearrangements were classified as non-productive. Following IMGT convention, CDR3 was defined as the stretch from the second conserved V-encoded cysteine up to the conserved J-encoded phenylalanine. The earlier analysis of about 500 of the donors excluded sequences that lacked an unambiguous match to a single V gene segment. In an earlier analysis of a few hundred of the donors, V segments were called functional above 56.7% productive rearrangements and were called segregating when the between-donor standard deviation exceeded 5%. To diagnose cytomegalovirus status from the catalog of TCR beta chain sequences, a statistical classification framework was built. In a later analysis, TCR nucleotide sequences were compared against IMGT/GENE-DB human TR gene sequences so that V and J genes could be assigned. Using the TCRdist pipeline, a later analysis assigned CDR3 sequences along with most-parsimonious VDJ recombination scenarios. In a later analysis, each TCR beta chain was defined by its CDR3 amino acid sequence together with its V-gene family, and reads lacking a unique V-gene family were excluded. A later analysis removed several hundred highly shared, low-generation-probability nucleotide sequences to deal with suspected cross-contamination and a sequencing artifact. In a later analysis, a clonal expansion index for each public chain was calculated from normalized within-repertoire ranks of inferred template counts. A later analysis computed generation probabilities with a VDJ recombination model fitted to out-of-frame rearrangements, and checked the results against IGoR. Hypergeometric tests were used in a later analysis to score TCR-TCR, TCR-HLA and TCR-CMV co-occurrence, with a repertoire-size bias correction applied to the TCR pairs. To estimate false discovery rates, a later analysis permuted the HLA or CMV assignments 20 times. In a later analysis, co-occurring TCRs were grouped with DBSCAN, and TCRdist sequence similarity was added when clustering was performed within HLA-allele-positive subsets. Repertoires with fewer than 30,000 or more than 120,000 public chains, plus five repertoires with anomalous nucleotide sharing, were excluded from co-occurrence clustering. The clones in this table, taken by TCRdb from immuneACCESS, are in-frame only. Not every clone is retained; where verified, under half of the shortfall comes from an unresolved V gene, and the cause of the rest is unknown. V, J and clone size were drawn from that table, and D and trimming were deduced from the DNA. Within this sample are about 160,000 clones, with 60% to 80% of them counted one time only. The ten largest clones take up more than 1.1% of the sample.

About this clone: No antigen is known for it. Base qualities are not provided; no much larger clone lies one nucleotide away.

Per the germline V gene, SGHRS is the CDR1 and YFSETQ is the CDR2. Reading from cysteine to phenylalanine, the CDR3 counts 13 amino acids. The entry retains the CDR3 DNA only, 39 bases that are in frame from base 1. The V and J ends are trimmed by 6 bases and 1 base, leaving 11 bases between them. The cohort comprised approximately 700 healthy bone marrow donors. Cohort members were all nominally healthy when sampled, although unrecorded immune exposures were likely present. The donor tested CMV seronegative, placing the donor among the 352 seronegative members of the cohort. A peripheral blood sample was provided by each donor, and peripheral blood mononuclear cells were used for TCR beta sequencing. The Qiagen DNeasy Blood Extraction Kit was used to extract genomic DNA from the blood cell samples.

Sample: PBMCs. The rearranged segments are TRBV5-1 and TRBJ2-7; no D gene is confidently identified. The sequence was collected from a woman aged 25 to 45 in good health and CMV-seronegative. The nucleotides are TGCGCCAGCAACGACGCAGGATCCTACGAGCAGTACTTC. The resulting protein is CASNDAGSYEQYF.